The 19 T cell receptor beta chains presented below share a single source sample, sequenced in a study of T cells in localized non-small cell lung cancer. The table came from immunoSEQ multiplex PCR; TCRdb's copy has only in-frame clones and leaves some out. This table has tens of thousands of clones, approximately 84% appearing once. Sample: peripheral blood, taken before any cancer treatment. The receptor source for this set is a female donor aged 60 or older with stage I lung adenocarcinoma.

V is TRBV6-5 and J is TRBJ1-2; TRBD1 aligns across 9 bases. The V and J ends lost 6 bases and 4 bases, in that order; junction bases with no gene match: 6. The germline V gene has CDR1 MNHEY and CDR2 SVGAGI. The CDR3 sequence is 14 residues long. Here the CDR3 reads CASRRGQGSYGYTF. The DNA for the CDR3 is TGTGCCAGCAGGCGGGGACAGGGCAGCTATGGCTACACCTTC.

The chain links TRBV5-6 to TRBJ2-5; D might be TRBD2 (5 bases). This CDR3 contains 14 residues. The V and J ends lost 1 base and 2 bases respectively, with 9 bases between them. The V gene's germline CDR1 is SGHDT and CDR2 YYEEEE. The CDR3 region is CASSLTPGQETQYF. The CDR3 DNA reads as TGTGCCAGCAGCTTGACCCCGGGGCAAGAGACCCAGTACTTC.

The chain is built from TRBV7-2 and TRBJ1-4; D is uncertain. Trimming removed 5 bases at V and 5 bases at J, with 6 bases between. This CDR3 has 12 amino acids. The germline CDR1 and CDR2 sequences are SGHTA and FQGNSA. The CDR3 reads CASSPANEKLFF. The CDR3 DNA reads as TGTGCCAGCAGCCCGGCCAATGAAAAACTGTTTTTT.

V gene TRBV2 combines with J gene TRBJ1-2; 10 bases agree with TRBD1. V dropped 4 bases and J dropped 5; count of bases not matched to a gene: 7. Germline V gene sequence: CDR1 SNHLY, CDR2 FYNNEI. This CDR3 is built from 15 residues. CDR3 bases: TGTGCCAGCAGTGTTCGACAGGGGGCTATTTATGGCTACACCTTC. Translated, it gives CASSVRQGAIYGYTF. The complete variable domain, with remaining parts taken from reference TRBV2 and TRBJ1-2, reads EPEVTQTPSHQVTQMGQEVILRCVPISNHLYFYWYRQILGQKVEFLVSFYNNEISEKSEIFDDQFSVERPDGSNFTLKIRSTKLEDSAMYFCASSVRQGAIYGYTFGSGTRLTVV.

Here the CDR3 reads CASTAGTSYNEQFF. The CDR3 DNA is TGTGCCAGCACAGCGGGAACCTCCTACAATGAGCAGTTCTTC. The chain is built from TRBV6-5 and TRBJ2-1; TRBD2 agrees at 7 bases. The CDR3 runs to 14 residues. Germline CDR1 reads MNHEY; CDR2 reads SVGAGI. V lost 7 bases to trimming and J lost 0 bases; unmatched junction nucleotides: 3.

This chain uses TRBV19 with TRBJ1-1; D gene unclear. V lost 2 bases and J 1 base, leaving 8 bases between the germline ends. This CDR3 is 14 amino acids long. Germline V gene lookup returns CDR1 LNHDA and CDR2 SQIVND (reference sequence). CDR3 region: CASSIYQTNTEAFF. CDR3 in DNA: TGTGCCAGTAGTATATATCAGACGAACACTGAAGCTTTCTTT.

This chain joins TRBV2 and TRBJ1-1; perhaps TRBD1 as D (6 bases). Trimming took 7 bases from V and 4 from J, leaving 16 bases between them. Germline V gene lookup returns CDR1 SNHLY and CDR2 FYNNEI. The CDR3 totals 14 residues. CDR3 amino acids: CASTGGPRGTEAFF. The CDR3 nucleotides are TGTGCCAGCACCGGGGGCCCCCGCGGCACTGAAGCTTTCTTT.

The V and J genes are TRBV27 and TRBJ1-4, with D possibly TRBD1 on 6 matching bases. V dropped 8 bases and J dropped 3 bases, with 13 bases sitting between them. This CDR3 has 14 residues. The germline CDR1 and CDR2 sequences are MNHEY and SMNVEV (reference sequence). Here the CDR3 DNA reads TGTGCCAGCGGAAAGGACAGCCCTAATGAAAAACTGTTTTTT. It specifies CASGKDSPNEKLFF.

The chain uses TRBV6-5 and TRBJ2-7; 10 bases align to TRBD2. The CDR3 has 15 amino acids. V dropped 0 bases and J dropped 6; count of bases not matched to a gene: 5. CDR1 and CDR2 (germline): MNHEY, SVGAGI. The CDR3: CASSYSPSGRGEQYF. The CDR3 DNA follows: TGTGCCAGCAGTTACTCCCCTAGCGGGAGAGGCGAGCAGTACTTC.

This clone was found a few times. The gene calls are TRBV9 and TRBJ2-3; unclear D gene. The CDR3 is made up of 13 amino acids. V lost 2 bases and J 3 bases, leaving 7 bases between the germline ends. Germline V gene lookup returns CDR1 SGDLS and CDR2 YYNGEE. The CDR3 sequence is CASSVSPTDTQYF. The CDR3 DNA reads TGTGCCAGCAGCGTTAGCCCGACAGATACGCAGTATTTT.

V usage is TRBV29-1 and J usage is TRBJ2-5; D tentatively fits TRBD1 or TRBD2 (5 bases each). Trimming took 7 bases from V and 5 from J, leaving 14 bases between them. The germline V gene has CDR1 SQVTM and CDR2 ANQGSEA. The CDR3 runs to 12 residues. CDR3 nucleotide sequence: TGCAGCGGGTGGGACCCTCGGGAGACCCAGTACTTC. It encodes CSGWDPRETQYF.

The V call is TRBV7-3, the J call TRBJ2-2; D may be TRBD2 (6 bases). V shed 0 bases and J shed 0 bases, with 8 bases lying between them. This CDR3 comprises 16 residues. Germline CDR1 is SGHTA and CDR2 is FQGTGA. Written as DNA, the CDR3 is TGTGCCAGCAGCTTAACTGCTAGCGCGAACACCGGGGAGCTGTTTTTT. Translation gives CASSLTASANTGELFF. Full variable domain (outside the CDR3, taken from reference TRBV7-3 and TRBJ2-2): GAGVSQTPSNKVTEKGKYVELRCDPISGHTALYWYRQSLGQGPEFLIYFQGTGAADDSGLPNDRFFAVRPEGSVSTLKIQRTERGDSAVYLCASSLTASANTGELFFGEGSRLTVL.

A few counts support this clone. The chain employs TRBV21-1 and TRBJ2-1; the table's D call, TRBD1, was not checked against the DNA. TRBV21-1 is given as a pseudogene. This CDR3 is 17 amino acids long. CDR3 amino acids: CASSKEVTSSSYNEQFF. The CDR3 nucleotides are TGTGCCAGCAGCAAAGAGGTGACATCCTCTTCCTACAATGAGCAGTTCTTC.

V is TRBV5-1 and J is TRBJ2-5, with D unclear. The CDR3 runs to 13 residues. V lost 4 bases, J lost 4 bases, and 11 bases lay in between. CDR1 SGHRS and CDR2 YFSETQ come from the germline V gene. The CDR3 DNA reads as TGCGCCAGCAGCGAGAATTCATTAGAGACCCAGTACTTC. This encodes CASSENSLETQYF.

This clone has only one observation. The chain recombines TRBV6-5 with TRBJ2-2; D gene uncertain. The V gene's germline CDR1 is MNHEY and CDR2 SVGAGI. The CDR3 sequence is 12 residues long. V lost 4 bases and J lost 2, with 2 bases in between. CDR3 in DNA: TGTGCCAGCAGTTTAAACACCGGGGAGCTGTTTTTT. Protein sequence: CASSLNTGELFF.

The sample holds one count of this clone. The V and J genes are TRBV29-1 and TRBJ1-1; TRBD1 is a possible D gene (5 bases). V lost 6 bases to trimming and J lost 2 bases, with 13 bases between them. The germline gives CDR1 SQVTM, CDR2 ANQGSEA. This CDR3 is built from 13 residues. The CDR3 DNA follows: TGCAGCGTCGCGGGACGGTCTAACACTGAAGCTTTCTTT. Protein sequence: CSVAGRSNTEAFF.

The table lists this clone with a few counts. The rearrangement links TRBV7-9 to TRBJ1-4; D remains unclear. Germline CDR1 SEHNR, CDR2 FQNEAQ (reference sequence). V was trimmed by 6 bases and J by 3 bases, leaving 11 bases between them. The CDR3 runs to 14 residues. Written as DNA, the CDR3 is TGTGCCAGCAGATCACAGATTTCTAATGAAAAACTGTTTTTT. It specifies CASRSQISNEKLFF.

This clone has only a few counts. The chain is built from TRBV6-1 and TRBJ1-6, with D possibly matching TRBD1 (6 bases). The CDR3 is made up of 17 amino acids. V was trimmed by 0 bases and J by 10 bases, leaving 19 bases between them. The germline gives CDR1 MNHNS, CDR2 SASEGT. For the CDR3, the DNA is TGTGCCAGCAGTGAAGCGGGCGGGGGAGGGGGAGGCTCACCCCTCCACTTT. As protein: CASSEAGGGGGGSPLHF.

The chain employs TRBV5-8 and TRBJ1-4, with a weak D call TRBD1 (6 bases). CDR3 length: 15 amino acids. V shed 5 bases and J shed 7 bases, with 18 bases lying between them. Germline CDR1 is SGHTS and CDR2 is YDEGEE. This chain's CDR3 is CASSYGRGASEKLFF. CDR3 nucleotides: TGTGCCAGCAGTTATGGACGGGGGGCGAGTGAAAAACTGTTTTTT.